Below, 2 T cell receptor beta chains from the same sample are listed, as sequenced in a study of T cells in tumors after PD-1 blockade. Here immunoSEQ multiplex PCR was the method, and the copy in TCRdb shows in-frame clones only, minus some. This table has approximately 60,000 clones, 80% appearing once. Sequencing was performed on PBMCs, taken before anti-PD-1 treatment. The receptors were gathered from a human donor with basal cell carcinoma.

This clone was observed a handful of times. CDR3 bases: TGTGCCAGCAGTTACTCACAGGGGCCTCAGCGCGAGCAGTTCTTC. Residues: CASSYSQGPQREQFF. This sequence joins TRBV6-6 and TRBJ2-1, with TRBD1 identical over 7 bases. The length of the CDR3 is 15 residues. Trimming took 0 bases from V and 10 from J; bases not matched to a gene: 9. Germline CDR1 is MNHNY and CDR2 is SVGAGI (reference sequence).

Notes on this clone: Other DNA sequences within the sample encode an identical CDR3. The chain has TRBV6-6 and TRBJ1-2; 7 bases match TRBD1. This CDR3 is 13 amino acids long. The germline gives CDR1 MNHNY, CDR2 SVGAGI (reference sequence). The trim removed 2 bases at V and 6 bases at J, leaving 3 bases unmatched. In nucleotides, the CDR3 is TGTGCCAGCAGTTACGGCCAGGGGGATGGCTACACCTTC. As protein: CASSYGQGDGYTF.